The sequence of this TCR beta chain was determined in a study of CD8+ T cells in alopecia areata. Across the study: Severity scores in treated patients reflected the percentage of scalp affected. Findings and limits, study-wide: Whether baseline CD8+ expansion is linked to response remains uncertain, given a single nonresponder. Scalp clonality and expanded CD8+ clones among the top 100 were significantly decreased by tofacitinib. Researchers report lesional scalp, most notably alopecia totalis/universalis, outstripped normal scalp in clonality.

Treatment given: oral pan-JAK inhibitor, 5-10 mg twice daily. Reverse transcribed after extraction, RNA yielded cDNA as the sequencing template. Some clones are missing from TCRdb's copy, which holds only in-frame ones; the method was immunoSEQ multiplex PCR. The table shows about 200,000 clones, with 60% occurring only once. Points on this clone: Its antigen is unidentified.

Germline CDR1 and CDR2: SGHRS and YFSETQ. Trimming pared 4 bases from V and 5 bases from J, leaving 13 bases between. This CDR3 is 14 amino acids long. Sample: CD4+ T cells sorted from blood, taken at week 24, from a patient treated with tofacitinib. This TCR derives from a human donor with alopecia areata. The chain recombines TRBV5-1 with TRBJ2-4; the D gene could be TRBD1 or TRBD2 (5 bases each). The CDR3 DNA reads as TGCGCCAGCAGCGTGCCGGGACCCCAAAACATTCAGTACTTC. This gives the protein CASSVPGPQNIQYF. Based on the CDR3 plus reference TRBV5-1 and TRBJ2-4, the full variable domain is KAGVTQTPRYLIKTRGQQVTLSCSPISGHRSVSWYQQTPGQGLQFLFEYFSETQRNKGNFPGRFSGRQFSNSRSEMNVSTLELGDSALYLCASSVPGPQNIQYFGAGTRLSVL.